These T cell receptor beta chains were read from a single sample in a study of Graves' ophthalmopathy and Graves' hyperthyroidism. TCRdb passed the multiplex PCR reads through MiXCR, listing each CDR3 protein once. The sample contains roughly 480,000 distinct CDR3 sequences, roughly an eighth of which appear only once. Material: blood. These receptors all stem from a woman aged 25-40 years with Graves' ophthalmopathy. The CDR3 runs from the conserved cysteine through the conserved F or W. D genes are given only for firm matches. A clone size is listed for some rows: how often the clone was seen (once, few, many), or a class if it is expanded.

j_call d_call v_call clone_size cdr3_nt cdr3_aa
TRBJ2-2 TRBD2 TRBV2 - TGTGCCAGCAGTGAAGCCGGGACTAGCCTGAACACCGGGGAGCTGTTTTTT CASSEAGTSLNTGELFF
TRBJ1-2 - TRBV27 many TGTGCCAGCAGTTTTAGCAGCTACTATGGCTACACCTTC CASSFSSYYGYTF
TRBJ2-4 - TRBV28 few TGTGCCAGCAGTGTAGACCCGGACTATAGTCAAAACATTCAGTACTTC CASSVDPDYSQNIQYF
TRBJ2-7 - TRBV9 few TGTGCCAGCAGCGCGACGAGCGGAGCCCCCTCCTACGAGCAGTACTTC CASSATSGAPSYEQYF
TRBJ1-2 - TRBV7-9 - TGTGCCAGCAGCCACGGACAGCGTAACTATGGCTACACCTTC CASSHGQRNYGYTF
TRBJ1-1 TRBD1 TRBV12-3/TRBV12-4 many TGTGCCAGCAGTCTCTGGACAGGGGGCCTGACTGAAGCTTTCTTT CASSLWTGGLTEAFF
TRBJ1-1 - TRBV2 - TGTGCCAGCAGTGAGATACTGGGGGCTTTCTTT CASSEILGAFF
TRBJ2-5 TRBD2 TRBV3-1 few TGTGCCAGCAGCCAGACCGGGGGGGCCTCACCTGAGACCCAGTACTTC CASSQTGGASPETQYF
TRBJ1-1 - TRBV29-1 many TGCAGCGTTGAGAGAGAGGACACTGAAGCTTTCTTT CSVEREDTEAFF
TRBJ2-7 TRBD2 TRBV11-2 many TGTGCCAGCAGCTTAGGAGGTGCCACTAGCGGGAGTTACGAGCAGTACTTC CASSLGGATSGSYEQYF
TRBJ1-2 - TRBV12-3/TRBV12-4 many TGTGCCAGCAGCTTTTTGGAAGGCGGTGGCTACACCTTC CASSFLEGGGYTF
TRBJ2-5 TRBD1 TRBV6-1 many TGTGCCAGCAGTGTACAGGGGCAAGAGACCCAGTACTTC CASSVQGQETQYF
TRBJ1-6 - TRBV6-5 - TGTGCCAGCAGTTACGGACGCACCGTGGGTTCACCCCTCCACTTT CASSYGRTVGSPLHF
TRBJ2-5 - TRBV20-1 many TGCAGTGCCAGACCAGCGTACCAAGAGACCCAGTACTTC CSARPAYQETQYF
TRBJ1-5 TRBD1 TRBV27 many TGTGCCAGCAGTTTAAGGGGGCATCAGCCCCAGCATTTT CASSLRGHQPQHF
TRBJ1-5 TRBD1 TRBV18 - TGTGCCAGCTCACCCGGGACAGGGTTAAATCAGCCCCAGCATTTT CASSPGTGLNQPQHF
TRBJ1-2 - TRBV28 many TGTGCCAGCAGAGATCGGATGAATGCTGTACTTGGCTACACCTTC CASRDRMNAVLGYTF
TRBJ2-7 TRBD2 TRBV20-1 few TGCAGTGCTAGAGATCAAATAGCGGGGTCTTCCTACGAGCAGTACTTC CSARDQIAGSSYEQYF
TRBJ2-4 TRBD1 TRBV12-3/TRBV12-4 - TGTGCCAGCAGTCTGGGACAGGGACTTATAGCCAAAAACATTCAGTACTTC CASSLGQGLIAKNIQYF
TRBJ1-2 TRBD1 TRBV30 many TGTGCCTGGATTCGGGACAGGGATTATGGCTACACCTTC CAWIRDRDYGYTF
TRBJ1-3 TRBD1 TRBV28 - TGTGCCAGCAGATCGACAGGGGCTGGAAACACCATATATTTT CASRSTGAGNTIYF
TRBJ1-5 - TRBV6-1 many TGTGCCAGCAGTGTTGGCAGGGTGGCGGGTCAGCCCCAGCATTTT CASSVGRVAGQPQHF
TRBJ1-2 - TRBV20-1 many TGCAGTGCTCAAAACCCGGGACGTTCAGATGGCTACACCTTC CSAQNPGRSDGYTF
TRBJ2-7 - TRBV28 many TGTGCCAGCAGTAGAGGGGGGGAAAACGAGCAGTACTTC CASSRGGENEQYF
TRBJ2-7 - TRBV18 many TGTGCCAGCTCACCGGGACTTACGAGCTCCTACGAGCAGTACTTC CASSPGLTSSYEQYF
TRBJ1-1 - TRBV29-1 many TGCAGCGTTGAGCGGCGGATGAACACTGAAGCTTTCTTT CSVERRMNTEAFF
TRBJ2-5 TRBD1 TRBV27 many TGTGCCAGCAGTTTGGGATTCCGGGACAGGGGGCGTCGCGGGAAAGAGACCCAGTACTTC CASSLGFRDRGRRGKETQYF
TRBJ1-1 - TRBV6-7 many TGTGCCAGGAAGGAGGGCGATGGAACTGAAGCTTTCTTT CARKEGDGTEAFF
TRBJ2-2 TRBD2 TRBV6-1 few TGTGCCAGTGGCAAAGCGGGGGATTACGCCGGGGAGCTGTTTTTT CASGKAGDYAGELFF
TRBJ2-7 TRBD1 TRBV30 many TGTGCCTGGAGTTTGGGACAGGGGATCCACGAGCAGTACTTC CAWSLGQGIHEQYF
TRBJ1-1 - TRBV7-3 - TGTGCCAGCACCGATGGGGGGACCACTGAAGCTTTCTTT CASTDGGTTEAFF
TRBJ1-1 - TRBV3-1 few TGTGCCAGCAGCCAAGATGGCGGCCGCGCTGAAGCTTTCTTT CASSQDGGRAEAFF
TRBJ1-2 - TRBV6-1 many TGTGCCAGCAGTAGATACCGGGACGGCGACTATGGCTACACCTTC CASSRYRDGDYGYTF
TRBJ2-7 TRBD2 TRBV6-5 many TGTGCCAGCAGTTACTCAGCGGGGAAAAGCTCCTACGAGCAGTACTTC CASSYSAGKSSYEQYF
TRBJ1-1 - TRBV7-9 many TGTGCCAGCAGCCGGGACATCCCAGAAGCTTTCTTT CASSRDIPEAFF
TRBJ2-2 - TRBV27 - TGTGCCAGCAGTTCCGCTAGGACGCTGGCAGGGGAGCTGTTTTTT CASSSARTLAGELFF
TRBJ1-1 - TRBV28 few TGTGCCAGCAGTTTGGGGCTAATAAACACTGAAGCTTTCTTT CASSLGLINTEAFF
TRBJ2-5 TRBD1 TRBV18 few TGTGCCAGCTCACCATCCTGGGACAGTCAAGAGACCCAGTACTTC CASSPSWDSQETQYF
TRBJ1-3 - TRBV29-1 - TGCAGCGTTGAACCCCTGACGGGGGATAGGAACACCATATATTTT CSVEPLTGDRNTIYF
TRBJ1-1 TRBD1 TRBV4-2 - TGTGCCAGCAGCCAAGAAGTGTCAGGGGGCCCTAACACTGAAGCTTTCTTT CASSQEVSGGPNTEAFF